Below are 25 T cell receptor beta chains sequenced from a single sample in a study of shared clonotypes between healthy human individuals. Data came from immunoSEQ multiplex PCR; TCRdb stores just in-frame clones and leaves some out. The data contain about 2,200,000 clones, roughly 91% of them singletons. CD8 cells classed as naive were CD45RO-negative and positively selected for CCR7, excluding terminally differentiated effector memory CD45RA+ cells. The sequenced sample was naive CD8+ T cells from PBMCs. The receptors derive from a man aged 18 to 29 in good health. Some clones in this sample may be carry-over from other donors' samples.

CDR3 bases: TGTGCCAGCAGTTTAGGAGAAGCAACTAATGAAAAACTGTTTTTT. Its protein product is CASSLGEATNEKLFF. The chain links TRBV28 to TRBJ1-4; D ambiguous. Trimming cost V 2 bases and J 0 bases, with 7 bases left between them. Germline V gives CDR1 MDHEN, CDR2 SYDVKM. The CDR3 covers 15 residues.

As DNA, the CDR3 is TGTGCCAGCAGTTACGGAGCGGGGGCTGAAGCTTTCTTT. This translates into CASSYGAGAEAFF. The gene calls are TRBV6-5 and TRBJ1-1; a possible D gene is TRBD1 (5 bases). This CDR3 is built from 13 residues. CDR1 and CDR2 (germline): MNHEY, SVGAGI. V shed 2 bases and J shed 6 bases, with 10 bases lying between them.

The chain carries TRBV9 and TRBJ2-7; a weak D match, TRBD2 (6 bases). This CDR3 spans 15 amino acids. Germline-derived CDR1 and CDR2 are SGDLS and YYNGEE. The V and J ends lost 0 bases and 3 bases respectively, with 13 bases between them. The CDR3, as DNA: TGTGCCAGCAGCGTAGGGGCGGGGCTGGTCTACGAGCAGTACTTC. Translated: CASSVGAGLVYEQYF.

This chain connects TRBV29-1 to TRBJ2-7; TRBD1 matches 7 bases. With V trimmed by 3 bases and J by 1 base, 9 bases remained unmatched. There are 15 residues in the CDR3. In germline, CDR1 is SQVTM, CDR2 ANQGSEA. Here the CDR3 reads CSVETWTGPSYEQYF. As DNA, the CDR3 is TGCAGCGTTGAGACCTGGACAGGACCTTCCTACGAGCAGTACTTC.

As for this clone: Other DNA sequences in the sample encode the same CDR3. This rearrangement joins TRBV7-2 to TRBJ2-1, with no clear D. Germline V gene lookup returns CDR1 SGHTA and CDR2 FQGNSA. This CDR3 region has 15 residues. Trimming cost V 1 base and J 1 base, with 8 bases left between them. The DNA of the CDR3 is TGTGCCAGCAGCTTAGAGGTGGGGTCCTACAATGAGCAGTTCTTC. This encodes CASSLEVGSYNEQFF.

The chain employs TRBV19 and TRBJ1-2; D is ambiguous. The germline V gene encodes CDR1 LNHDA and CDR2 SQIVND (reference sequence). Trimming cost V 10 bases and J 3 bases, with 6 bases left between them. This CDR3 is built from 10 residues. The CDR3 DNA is TGTGCCACAATGGACTATGGCTACACCTTC. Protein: CATMDYGYTF.

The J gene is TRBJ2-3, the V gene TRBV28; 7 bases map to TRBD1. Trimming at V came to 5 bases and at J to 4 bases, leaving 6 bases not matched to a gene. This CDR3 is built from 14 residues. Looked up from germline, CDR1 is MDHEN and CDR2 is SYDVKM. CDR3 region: CASSRQGVADTQYF. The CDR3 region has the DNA TGTGCCAGCAGTCGACAGGGAGTGGCAGATACGCAGTATTTT.

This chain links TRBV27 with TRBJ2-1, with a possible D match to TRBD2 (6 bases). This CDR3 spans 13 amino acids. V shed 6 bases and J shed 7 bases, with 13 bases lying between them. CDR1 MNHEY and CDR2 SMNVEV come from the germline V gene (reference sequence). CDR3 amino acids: CASSPGLQNEQFF. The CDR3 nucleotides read TGTGCCAGCAGCCCGGGACTCCAGAATGAGCAGTTCTTC.

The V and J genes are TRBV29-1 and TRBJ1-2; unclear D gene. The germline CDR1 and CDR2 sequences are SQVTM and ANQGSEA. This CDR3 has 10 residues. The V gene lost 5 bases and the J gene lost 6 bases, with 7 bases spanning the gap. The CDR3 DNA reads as TGCAGCGTTCGGGAGGATGGCTACACCTTC. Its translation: CSVREDGYTF.

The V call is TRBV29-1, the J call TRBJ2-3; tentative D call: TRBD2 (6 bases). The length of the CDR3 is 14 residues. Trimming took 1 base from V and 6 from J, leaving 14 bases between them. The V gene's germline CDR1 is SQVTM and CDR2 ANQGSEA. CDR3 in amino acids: CSVEVWAGGDTQYF. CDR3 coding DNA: TGCAGCGTTGAAGTCTGGGCAGGAGGGGATACGCAGTATTTT.

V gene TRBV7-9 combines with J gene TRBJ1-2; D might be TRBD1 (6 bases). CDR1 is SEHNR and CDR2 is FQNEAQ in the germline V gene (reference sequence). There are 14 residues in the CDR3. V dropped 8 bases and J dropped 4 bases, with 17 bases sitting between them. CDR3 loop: CASRGRGDGYGYTF. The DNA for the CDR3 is TGTGCCAGCCGGGGCAGGGGCGATGGCTATGGCTACACCTTC.

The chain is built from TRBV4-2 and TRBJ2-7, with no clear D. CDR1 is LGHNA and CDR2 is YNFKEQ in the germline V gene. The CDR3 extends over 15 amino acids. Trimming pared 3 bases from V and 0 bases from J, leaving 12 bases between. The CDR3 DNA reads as TGTGCCAGCAGCCAGGGATTCCAGACCTCCTACGAGCAGTACTTC. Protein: CASSQGFQTSYEQYF.

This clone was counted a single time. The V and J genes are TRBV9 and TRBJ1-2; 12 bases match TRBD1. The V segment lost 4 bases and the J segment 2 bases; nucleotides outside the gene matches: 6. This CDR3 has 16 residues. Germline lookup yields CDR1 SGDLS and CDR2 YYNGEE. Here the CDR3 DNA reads TGTGCCAGCAGCCCGGGGACAGGGGGCCTCAACTATGGCTACACCTTC. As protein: CASSPGTGGLNYGYTF.

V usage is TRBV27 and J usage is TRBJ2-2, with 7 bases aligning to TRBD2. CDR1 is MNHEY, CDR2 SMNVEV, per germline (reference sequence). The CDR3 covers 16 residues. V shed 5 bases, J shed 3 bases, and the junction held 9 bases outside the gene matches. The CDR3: CASSQGSGWHTGELFF. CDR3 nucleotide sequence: TGTGCCAGCAGTCAAGGTAGCGGGTGGCACACCGGGGAGCTGTTTTTT.

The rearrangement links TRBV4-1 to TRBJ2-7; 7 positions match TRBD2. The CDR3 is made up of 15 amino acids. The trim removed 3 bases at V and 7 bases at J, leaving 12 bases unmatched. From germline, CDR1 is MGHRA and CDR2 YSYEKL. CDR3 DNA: TGCGCCAGCAGCCAGCAGCTAGCGGCCTTGGGGGAGCAGTACTTC. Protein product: CASSQQLAALGEQYF.

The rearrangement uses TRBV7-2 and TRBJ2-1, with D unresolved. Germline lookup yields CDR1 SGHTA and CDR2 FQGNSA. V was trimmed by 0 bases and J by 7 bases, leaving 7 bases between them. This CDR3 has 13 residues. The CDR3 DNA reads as TGTGCCAGCAGCTTAGCGTACGCAAATGAGCAGTTCTTC. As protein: CASSLAYANEQFF.

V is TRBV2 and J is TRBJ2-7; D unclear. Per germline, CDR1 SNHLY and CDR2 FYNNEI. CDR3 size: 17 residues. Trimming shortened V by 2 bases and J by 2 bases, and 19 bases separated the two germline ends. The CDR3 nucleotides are TGTGCCAGCAGTGAACAAGATCGGTCAGGAGAAGCCTACGAGCAGTACTTC. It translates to CASSEQDRSGEAYEQYF.

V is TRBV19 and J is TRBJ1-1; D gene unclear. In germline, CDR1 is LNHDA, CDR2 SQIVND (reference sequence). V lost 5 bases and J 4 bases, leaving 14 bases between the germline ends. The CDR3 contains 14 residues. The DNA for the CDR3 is TGTGCCAGTAGTCTGGGGTTGGCGATCACTGAAGCTTTCTTT. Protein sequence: CASSLGLAITEAFF.

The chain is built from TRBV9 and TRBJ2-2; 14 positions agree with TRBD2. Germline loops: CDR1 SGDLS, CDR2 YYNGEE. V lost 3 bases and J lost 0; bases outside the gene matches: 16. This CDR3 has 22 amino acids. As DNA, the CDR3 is TGTGCCAGCAGCGCCGGGACAGGGGCGGGACTAGCGGGAGTCGCGAACACCGGGGAGCTGTTTTTT. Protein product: CASSAGTGAGLAGVANTGELFF.

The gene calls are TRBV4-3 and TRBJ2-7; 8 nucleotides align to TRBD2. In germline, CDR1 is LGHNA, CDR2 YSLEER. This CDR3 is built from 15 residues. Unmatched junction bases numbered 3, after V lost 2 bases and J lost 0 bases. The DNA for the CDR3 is TGCGCCAGCAGCCAATGGAGCGGGAGCTCCTACGAGCAGTACTTC. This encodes CASSQWSGSSYEQYF.

The CDR3, as DNA: TGTGCCAGCAGAAACAGGGGATACGAGCAGTACTTC. Amino acid sequence: CASRNRGYEQYF. The V gene is TRBV28, the J gene TRBJ2-7; 7 bases fit TRBD1. The CDR3 has 12 residues. Germline CDR1 is MDHEN and CDR2 is SYDVKM. Losses at the gene ends were 6 bases for V and 4 bases for J; bases not matched to a gene: 3. The full variable domain, in which reference TRBV28 and TRBJ2-7 provide the parts outside the CDR3, is DVKVTQSSRYLVKRTGEKVFLECVQDMDHENMFWYRQDPGLGLRLIYFSYDVKMKEKGDIPEGYSVSREKKERFSLILESASTNQTSMYLCASRNRGYEQYFGPGTRLTVT.

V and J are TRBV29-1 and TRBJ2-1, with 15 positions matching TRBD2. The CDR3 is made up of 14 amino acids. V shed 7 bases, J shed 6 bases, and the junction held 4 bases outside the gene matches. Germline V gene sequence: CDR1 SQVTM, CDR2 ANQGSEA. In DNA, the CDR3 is TGCAGCGCAAGGACTAGCGGGAGGGTCAATGAGCAGTTCTTC. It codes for CSARTSGRVNEQFF.

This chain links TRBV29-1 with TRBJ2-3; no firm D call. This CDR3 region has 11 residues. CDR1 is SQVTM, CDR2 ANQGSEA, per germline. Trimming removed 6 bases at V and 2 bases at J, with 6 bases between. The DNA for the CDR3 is TGCAGCGTCCCTTACACAGATACGCAGTATTTT. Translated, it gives CSVPYTDTQYF.

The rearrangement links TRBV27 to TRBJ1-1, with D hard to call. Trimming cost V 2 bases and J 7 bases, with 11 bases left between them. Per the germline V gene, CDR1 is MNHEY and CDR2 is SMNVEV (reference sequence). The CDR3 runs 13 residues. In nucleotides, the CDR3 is TGTGCCAGCAGTTTAGGCCAGGCCGGTGAAGCTTTCTTT. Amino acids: CASSLGQAGEAFF.

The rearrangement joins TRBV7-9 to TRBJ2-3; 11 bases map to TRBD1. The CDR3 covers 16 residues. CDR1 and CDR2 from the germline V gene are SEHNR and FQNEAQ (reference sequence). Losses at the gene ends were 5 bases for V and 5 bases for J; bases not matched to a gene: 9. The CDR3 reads CASSLSGQGALDTQYF. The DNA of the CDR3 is TGTGCCAGCAGCCTTAGCGGACAGGGGGCCTTAGATACGCAGTATTTT. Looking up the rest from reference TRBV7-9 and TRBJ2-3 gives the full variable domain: DTGVSQNPRHKITKRGQNVTFRCDPISEHNRLYWYRQTLGQGPEFLTYFQNEAQLEKSRLLSDRFSAERPKGSFSTLEIQRTEQGDSAMYLCASSLSGQGALDTQYFGPGTRLTVL.